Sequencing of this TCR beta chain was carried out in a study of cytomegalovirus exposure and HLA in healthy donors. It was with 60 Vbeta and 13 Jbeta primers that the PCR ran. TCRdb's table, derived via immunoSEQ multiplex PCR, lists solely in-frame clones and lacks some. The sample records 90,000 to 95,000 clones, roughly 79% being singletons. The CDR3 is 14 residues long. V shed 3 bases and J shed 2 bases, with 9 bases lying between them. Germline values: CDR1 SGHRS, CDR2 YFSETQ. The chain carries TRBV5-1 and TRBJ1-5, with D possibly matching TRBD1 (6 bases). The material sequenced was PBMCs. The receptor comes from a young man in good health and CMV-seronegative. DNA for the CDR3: TGCGCCAGCAGCTCCAGGGGTGGCAATCAGCCCCAGCATTTT. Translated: CASSSRGGNQPQHF.